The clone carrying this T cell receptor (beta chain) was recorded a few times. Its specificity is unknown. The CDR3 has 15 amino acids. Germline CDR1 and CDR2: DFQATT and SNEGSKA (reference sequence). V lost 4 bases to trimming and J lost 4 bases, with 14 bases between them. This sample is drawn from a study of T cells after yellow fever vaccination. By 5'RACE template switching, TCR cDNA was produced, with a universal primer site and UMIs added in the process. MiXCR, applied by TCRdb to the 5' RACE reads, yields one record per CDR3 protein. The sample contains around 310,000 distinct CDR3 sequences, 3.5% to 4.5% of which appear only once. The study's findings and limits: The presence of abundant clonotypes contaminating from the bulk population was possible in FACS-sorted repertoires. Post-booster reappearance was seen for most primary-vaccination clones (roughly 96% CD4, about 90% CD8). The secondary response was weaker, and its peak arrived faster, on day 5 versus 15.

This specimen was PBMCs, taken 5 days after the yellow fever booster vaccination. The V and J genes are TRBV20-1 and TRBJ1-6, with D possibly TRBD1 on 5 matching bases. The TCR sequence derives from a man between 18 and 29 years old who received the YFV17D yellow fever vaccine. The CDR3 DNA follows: TGCAGTGCTACTGGGAGGGGCAGTTATAATTCACCCCTCCACTTT. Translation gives CSATGRGSYNSPLHF.